This TCR beta chain was recovered during a study of shared clonotypes between healthy human individuals. CD45RO-negative cells were positively selected for CCR7, leaving out terminally differentiated effector memory CD45RA+ cells. An assay was performed, and its level was deep. Several immunoSEQ 96-well plates shared each subset's DNA, each plate a replicate. Each replicate PCR on the sorted subsets used roughly 200 ng DNA (around 30,000 T cell genomes). Methods used by the authors: Without quality scores, immunoSEQ junctional reads could not be filtered like full-length reads. The assay was immunoSEQ multiplex PCR, and TCRdb's table has in-frame clones only and misses some. V, J and clone size reflect that table, while D and trimming were determined from the DNA. The data hold roughly 850,000 clones, with about 97% observed a single time. Between the trimmed V and J ends, which lost 1 base and 5 bases, there was a span of 10 bases. This CDR3 has 13 residues. In germline, CDR1 is SGHKS, CDR2 YYEKEE (reference sequence).

What was sequenced was naive CD8+ T cells sorted from blood. This chain uses TRBV5-5 with TRBJ2-7; no firm D call. The clonotype was recovered from a man aged 30 to 45 in good health. CDR3 sequence (DNA): TGTGCCAGCAGCTTGTATCCCTCTGACGAGCAGTACTTC. This sequence encodes CASSLYPSDEQYF.